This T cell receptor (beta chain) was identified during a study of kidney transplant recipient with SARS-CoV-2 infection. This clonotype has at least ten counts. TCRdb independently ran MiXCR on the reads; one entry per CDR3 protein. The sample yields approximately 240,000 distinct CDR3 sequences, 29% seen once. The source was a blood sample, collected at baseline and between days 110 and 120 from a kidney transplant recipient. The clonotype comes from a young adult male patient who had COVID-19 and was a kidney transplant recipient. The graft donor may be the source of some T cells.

CDR3: CASRGSWTPRKTYGYTF. Here the CDR3 DNA reads TGTGCAAGTCGCGGTTCATGGACTCCACGAAAGACCTATGGCTACACCTTC. The V call is TRBV12-2, the J call TRBJ1-2. TRBV12-2 is reported as a pseudogene. This CDR3 comprises 17 residues.